Included here is one TCR beta chain sequence, with context. V was trimmed by 8 bases and J by 2 bases, leaving 13 bases between them. The CDR3 loop spans 13 amino acids. Seattle enrolled patients during active infection and tracked them longitudinally. This sample is part of a study of blood T cell repertoires in COVID-19. Background on the study: COVID-19 samples, acute and convalescent, were from the United States, Italy and Spain.

In the original analysis: Scientists estimated how many nucleated cells there were by amplifying reference gene primers. TCRdb's copy holds only in-frame clones and misses some; the assay was immunoSEQ multiplex PCR. That table gives V, J and clone size, and the DNA gave D and trimming. This table has 200,000 or so clones, roughly 81% appearing once. Sequenced input: peripheral blood. The chain links TRBV12-3 or TRBV12-4 to TRBJ2-7; the D gene is possibly TRBD2 (5 bases). This receptor was taken from a woman aged 80 or over with COVID-19, enrolled during active disease. The CDR3 loop reads CASRVPGTYEQYF. The DNA of the CDR3 is TGTGCCAGCCGTGTGCCGGGAACCTACGAGCAGTACTTC.